The entry that follows covers one T cell receptor (beta chain) sequence. Its antigen is not yet known. Per-nucleotide qualities are absent, and no much larger clonotype sits a single base away. Inclusion was restricted to participants for whom at least one PBMC sample before ART initiation and at least two post-ART samples were available. All participants with HIV were treated in the United States of America. Before DNA extraction, cryopreserved samples of roughly 0.85-10 million PBMC were thawed and washed. At the time of the earliest PBMC sample, participants with HIV were aged between about 23 and 55 years. Per participant, PBMC samples came from 1-4 timepoints prior to ART initiation and 2-8 timepoints following ART initiation, for a median of 7 samples. For every participant, serial HIV viral load, CD4+ T-cell count, ART history and demographic data were obtained. A Qiagen kit on a QIAcube was used to extract genomic DNA from unsorted PBMC, with samples processed in batches of 12.

The data stem from a study of long-term antiretroviral therapy in people with HIV (dated by TCRdb to the early 2020s). Regarding the study in general: Collection of the earliest samples took place about a decade ahead of the 2015 WHO recommendation for immediate ART, at a time when ART was typically delayed until CD4 counts fell. Among the approximately 30 participants with HIV, eleven were female. From over 25 adults with confirmed HIV infection, the cohort provided 150 to 200 cryopreserved PBMC samples, gathered serially across a mean of roughly 6 years (range 1-12). Test extractions of a monoclonal T-cell line alongside a few dozen polyclonal samples showed no cross-contamination during QIAcube processing. A retrospective serial study tested whether ART initiation and durable HIV suppression were associated with changes in peripheral blood TRB repertoire composition and diversity. Broad study findings and their caveats: Inferences about post-ART repertoire changes were limited because no data were available on ART adherence, viral resistance or therapy changes. Because PBMC availability was limited, only the TCR beta chain was sequenced, with no alpha chain pairing. Starting ART was linked to a significant rise in TRB diversity, yet even with long-term ART the diversity remained significantly lower than in transplant donor controls. HIV repertoires had narrower CDR3 length ranges than controls, and the network structure suggested an antigen-experienced repertoire that shifted only slightly toward naive after ART. The samples were dated from the mid-2000s to the late 2010s, and the ART regimens that were used may be less effective than current ART regimens. Because pre-ART samples had limited cell numbers, unsorted PBMC were profiled rather than sorted CD4+ and CD8+ T cells. Expanded TRB clones identified before ART initiation dominated the repertoire across all time points, though the dominance fluctuated and decreased in many PLHIV after ART.

Sequencing of the TRB variable region was done with the immunoSEQ hsTCRB v3.0 assay at survey level resolution. The targeted TRB sequencing depth was roughly 40,000-55,000 T-cell genomes per sample. TRB libraries were pooled and sequenced on an Illumina MiSeq using a v3 150-cycle kit. As for how the authors treated the data: Repertoire analysis was performed in R inside a reproducible Nextflow workflow that covered QC, data transformation and analysis. LymphoSeq2, an R package for AIRR-Seq data exploration, was used to implement custom analyses. After excluding several samples that yielded fewer than 5000 total TRB sequences, 188 HIV repertoires remained for analysis. Of the 188 retained HIV repertoires, about 59 were collected before and 120 to 130 after ART initiation. Repertoires were downsampled to 5000 TRB nucleotide sequences, and summary statistics were averaged over 100 downsampling iterations. The analysis kept only TRB sequences whose CDR3 regions were at least seven amino acids long. A Shannon entropy-derived clonality score and the Gini coefficient were used to measure diversity. In the repertoire networks, any two of the top 5000 CDR3 amino acid sequences were connected whenever the two sequences differed by an edit distance of one. Antigen specificity groups and MHC restriction were predicted for TRB CDR3 amino acid sequences with GLIPH2. To flag known CMV, EBV, HIV or tissue antigen associations, CDR3 amino acid sequences were matched against VDJdb and McPAS-TCR. Pre-ART, post-ART and control groups were compared with Wilcoxon signed-rank tests and Holm-Bonferroni correction. The clones in this table, taken by TCRdb from immuneACCESS, are in-frame only. Not every clone is retained; where verified, under half of the shortfall comes from an unresolved V gene, and the cause of the rest is unknown. The V and J calls and clone size were taken over from that table, and D and trimming were inferred from the DNA. The sample table holds over 10,000 clones, of which 65% to 85% were seen once. 9.5% to 13% of the sample goes to the ten largest clones.

This sequence originates from a woman aged 40-49 years with HIV. The material sequenced was unsorted PBMCs, taken 0.8 years before starting antiretroviral therapy.

Here is the DNA: TGTGCCAGCAGTTTAGTCGGATGGGACACCGGGGAGCTGTTTTTT. Translated, this is CASSLVGWDTGELFF. The chain is assembled from TRBV28 and TRBJ2-2; the D gene identity is not certain. The CDR3 goes from the cysteine to the phenylalanine over 15 residues. The DNA shown is the 45-base CDR3, in frame from base 1. CDR1 MDHEN and CDR2 SYDVKM were looked up in the germline V gene. The germline ends are 10 bases apart after V is trimmed by 2 bases and J by 3 bases. The entire variable domain, with the stretches around the CDR3 drawn from the reference TRBV28 and TRBJ2-2 proteins, is DVKVTQSSRYLVKRTGEKVFLECVQDMDHENMFWYRQDPGLGLRLIYFSYDVKMKEKGDIPEGYSVSREKKERFSLILESASTNQTSMYLCASSLVGWDTGELFFGEGSRLTVL.